Detailed here is one TCR beta chain. This clone was detected only a few times. The antigen it recognizes is unknown. Within one base of it there is no much larger clone, and no base qualities were kept. For sequencing of the TCRbeta CDR3 region, genomic DNA was extracted from the sorted cells. The immunoSEQ Assay was used to sequence the TCRbeta CDR3 regions. TCRdb retrieved this table from immuneACCESS and kept in-frame rearrangements only. Not all clones are present; in checked studies, unresolved V genes account for under half, and no reason is known for the remainder. In all, the sample holds 66,000 or so clones, and roughly 90% of those were seen once. The leading ten clones occupy approximately 23% of the sample. This sample was taken from a study of OX40 agonist ivuxolimab in advanced cancers. About the study as a whole: The costimulatory receptor OX40 (CD134) was targeted by ivuxolimab, a fully human IgG2 agonistic monoclonal antibody. Intravenous ivuxolimab was administered to patients every 2 weeks at six dose levels: 0.01, 0.1, 0.3, 1.5, 3 and 10 mg/kg. Of the roughly 51 patients in dose escalation, around 19 had hepatocellular carcinoma, some 15 had melanoma, 9 had renal cell carcinoma and 9 had head and neck cancer. The dose-escalation cohort was around 83% male with a mean age of roughly 60 years, ranging from roughly 20 to 80. Prior anti-PD-1, anti-PD-L1 or anti-CTLA-4 therapy was permitted, and checkpoint inhibitors had been received by about two fifths of dose-escalation patients. Partial responses were achieved by three dose-escalation patients, of whom one had hepatocellular carcinoma and two had cutaneous melanoma. The purpose of peripheral TCRbeta sequencing was to test whether ivuxolimab changed TCR sequence diversity and led to clonal T-cell expansion. The paper reports the monotherapy dose-escalation portion (N of about 50 patients) of the phase I ivuxolimab trial. The full study reports these points: After ivuxolimab, CD8+ T cells had more expanded clones than CD4+ T cells on average. At doses of 0.1 to 3.0 mg/kg, clonal expansion of both CD4+ and CD8+ blood T cells was observed from baseline to week 6. In the 0.1-3.0 mg/kg groups, partial responders had among the lowest normalized peripheral clonal expansion, particularly in CD8+ T cells. The antigen specificity of the clonally expanded peripheral T cells was not determined. Low levels of normalized T-cell clonal expansion were also seen in some patients who did not respond.

The trial excluded patients who had a history of autoimmune disease or were on systemic immunosuppression. Peripheral blood for TCR sequencing was collected from all dose cohorts at baseline, on cycle 4 day 1, and on cycle 7 day 1. The samples were drawn from a first-in-human, open-label, multicenter phase I dose-escalation trial of ivuxolimab. Adults with locally advanced or metastatic melanoma, renal cell carcinoma, hepatocellular carcinoma or head and neck squamous cell carcinoma were enrolled in the trial. Before TCR sequencing, CD4+ T cells and CD8+ T cells from peripheral blood were sorted into separate populations. CDR1 is given as SNHLY and CDR2 as FYNNEI, both from the germline V gene. A distance of 13 bases separates the germline ends of V and J, which lose 4 bases and 9 bases respectively. Spanning cysteine to phenylalanine, the CDR3 consists of 13 amino acids. Only the CDR3 region is kept as DNA, spanning 39 bases read in frame from base 1.

Material: CD4+ or CD8+ T cells sorted from blood, obtained in a trial of the OX40 agonist ivuxolimab. The V and J segments used are TRBV2 and TRBJ1-3; the D gene cannot be named for sure. The clonotype comes from an adult with an advanced solid tumor such as melanoma, head and neck, liver or kidney cancer. The encoded CDR3 is CASSAGGLGTIYF. The DNA sequence is as follows: TGTGCCAGCAGTGCCGGAGGGTTGGGCACCATATATTTT.